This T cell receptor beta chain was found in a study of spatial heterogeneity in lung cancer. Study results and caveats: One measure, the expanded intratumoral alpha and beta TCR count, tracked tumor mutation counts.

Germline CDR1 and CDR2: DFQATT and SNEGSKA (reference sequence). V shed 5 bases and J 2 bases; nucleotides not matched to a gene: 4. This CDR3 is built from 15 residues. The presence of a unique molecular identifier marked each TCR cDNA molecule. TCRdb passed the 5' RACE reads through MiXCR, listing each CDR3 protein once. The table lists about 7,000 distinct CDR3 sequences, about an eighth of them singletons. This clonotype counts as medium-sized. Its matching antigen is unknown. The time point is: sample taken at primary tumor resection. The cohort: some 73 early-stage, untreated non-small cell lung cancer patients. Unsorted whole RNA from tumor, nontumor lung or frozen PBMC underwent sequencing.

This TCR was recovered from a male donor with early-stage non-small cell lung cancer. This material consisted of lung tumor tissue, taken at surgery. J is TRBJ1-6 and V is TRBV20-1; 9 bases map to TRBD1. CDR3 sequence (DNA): TGCAGTGCTCTGACAGGGGGTCCCTATAATTCACCCCTCCACTTT. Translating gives CSALTGGPYNSPLHF.